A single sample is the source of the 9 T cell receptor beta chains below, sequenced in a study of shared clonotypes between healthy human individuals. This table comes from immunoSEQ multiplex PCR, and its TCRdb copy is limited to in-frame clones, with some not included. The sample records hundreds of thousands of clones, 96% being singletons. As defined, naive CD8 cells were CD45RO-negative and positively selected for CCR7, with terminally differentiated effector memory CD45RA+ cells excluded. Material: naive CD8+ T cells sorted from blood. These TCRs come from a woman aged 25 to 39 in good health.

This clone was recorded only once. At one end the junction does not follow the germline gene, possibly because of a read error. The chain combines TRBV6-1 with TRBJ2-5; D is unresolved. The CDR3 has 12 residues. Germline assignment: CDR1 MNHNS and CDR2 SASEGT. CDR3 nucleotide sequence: TGTGCCAGCAGTGAATTGGGCCGCCGTATTGACTTC. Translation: CASSELGRRIDF.

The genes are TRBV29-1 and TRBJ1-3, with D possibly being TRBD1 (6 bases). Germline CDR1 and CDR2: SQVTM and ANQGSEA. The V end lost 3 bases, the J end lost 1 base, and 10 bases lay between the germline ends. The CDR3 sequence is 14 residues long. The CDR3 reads CSVDKTGSGNTIYF. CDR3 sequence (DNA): TGCAGCGTTGATAAAACAGGGTCTGGAAACACCATATATTTT.

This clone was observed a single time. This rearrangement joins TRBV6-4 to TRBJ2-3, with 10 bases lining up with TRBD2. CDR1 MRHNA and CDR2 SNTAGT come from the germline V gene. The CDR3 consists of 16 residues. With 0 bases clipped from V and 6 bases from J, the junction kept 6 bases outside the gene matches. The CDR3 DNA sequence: TGTGCCAGCAGTGACTCTGCTAGCGGGAGTGCGGATACGCAGTATTTT. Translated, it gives CASSDSASGSADTQYF.

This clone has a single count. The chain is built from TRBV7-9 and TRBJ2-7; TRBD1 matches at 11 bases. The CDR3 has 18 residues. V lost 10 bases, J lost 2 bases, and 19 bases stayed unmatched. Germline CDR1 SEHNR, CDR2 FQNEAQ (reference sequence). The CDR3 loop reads CATLHSSNQGQGAYEQYF. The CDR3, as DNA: TGTGCCACCCTACATTCCTCGAACCAGGGACAGGGGGCCTACGAGCAGTACTTC.

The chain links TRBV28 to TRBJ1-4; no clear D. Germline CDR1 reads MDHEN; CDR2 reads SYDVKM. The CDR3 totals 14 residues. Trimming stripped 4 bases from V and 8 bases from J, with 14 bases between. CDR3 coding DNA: TGTGCCAGCAGTTCCAATCGGGGTCAAGAAAAACTGTTTTTT. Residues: CASSSNRGQEKLFF.

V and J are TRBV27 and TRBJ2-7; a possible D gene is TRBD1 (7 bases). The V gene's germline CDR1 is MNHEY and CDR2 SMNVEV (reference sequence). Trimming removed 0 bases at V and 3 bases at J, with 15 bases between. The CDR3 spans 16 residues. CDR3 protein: CASSLSTGTSIYEQYF. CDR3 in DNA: TGTGCCAGCAGTTTATCGACAGGGACTTCCATCTACGAGCAGTACTTC.

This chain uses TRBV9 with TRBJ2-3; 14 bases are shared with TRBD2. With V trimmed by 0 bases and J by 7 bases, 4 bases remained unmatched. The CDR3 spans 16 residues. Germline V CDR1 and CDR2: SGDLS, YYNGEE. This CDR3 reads CASSVEGLAGVYTQYF. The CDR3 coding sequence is TGTGCCAGCAGCGTAGAGGGACTAGCGGGAGTATATACGCAGTATTTT.

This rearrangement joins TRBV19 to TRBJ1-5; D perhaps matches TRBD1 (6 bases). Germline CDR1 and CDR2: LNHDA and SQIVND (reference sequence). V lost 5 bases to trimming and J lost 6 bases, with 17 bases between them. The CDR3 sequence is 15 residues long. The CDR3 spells CASSGVGAESQPQHF. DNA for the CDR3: TGTGCCAGTAGTGGTGTGGGGGCAGAATCTCAGCCCCAGCATTTT.

The CDR3 loop is CASSDGSTSGRGTDTQYF. The CDR3 nucleotides are TGCGCCAGCAGTGACGGGTCAACTAGCGGTCGCGGCACAGATACGCAGTATTTT. The chain carries TRBV10-1 and TRBJ2-3; 8 nucleotides agree with TRBD2. The germline V gene has CDR1 WNHNN and CDR2 SYGVQD (reference sequence). With 3 bases clipped from V and 1 base from J, the junction kept 12 bases outside the gene matches. The CDR3 has 18 residues.